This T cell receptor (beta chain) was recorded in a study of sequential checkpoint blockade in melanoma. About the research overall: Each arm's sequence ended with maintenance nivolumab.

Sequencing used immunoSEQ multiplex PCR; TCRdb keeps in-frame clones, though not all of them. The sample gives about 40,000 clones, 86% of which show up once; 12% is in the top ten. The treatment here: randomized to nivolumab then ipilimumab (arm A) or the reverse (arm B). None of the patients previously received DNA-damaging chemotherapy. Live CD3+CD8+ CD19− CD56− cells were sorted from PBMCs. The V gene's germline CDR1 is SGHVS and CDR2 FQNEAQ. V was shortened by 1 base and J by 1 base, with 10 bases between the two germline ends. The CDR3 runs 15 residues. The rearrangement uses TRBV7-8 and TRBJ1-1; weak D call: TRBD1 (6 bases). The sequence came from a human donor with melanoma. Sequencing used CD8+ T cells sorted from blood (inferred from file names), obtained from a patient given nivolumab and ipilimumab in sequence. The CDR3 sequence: CASSLGGPGNTEAFF. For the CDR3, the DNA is TGTGCCAGCAGCTTAGGGGGGCCGGGGAACACTGAAGCTTTCTTT.